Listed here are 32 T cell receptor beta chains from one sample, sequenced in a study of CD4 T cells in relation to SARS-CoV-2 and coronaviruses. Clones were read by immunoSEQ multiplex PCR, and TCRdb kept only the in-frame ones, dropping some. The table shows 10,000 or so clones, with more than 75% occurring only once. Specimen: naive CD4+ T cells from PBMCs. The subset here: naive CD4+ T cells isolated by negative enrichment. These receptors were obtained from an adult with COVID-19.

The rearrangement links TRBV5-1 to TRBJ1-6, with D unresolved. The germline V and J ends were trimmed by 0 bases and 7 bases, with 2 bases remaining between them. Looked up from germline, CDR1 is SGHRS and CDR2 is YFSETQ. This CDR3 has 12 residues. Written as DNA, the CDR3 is TGCGCCAGCAGCTTGGAAAATTCACCCCTCCACTTT. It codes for CASSLENSPLHF.

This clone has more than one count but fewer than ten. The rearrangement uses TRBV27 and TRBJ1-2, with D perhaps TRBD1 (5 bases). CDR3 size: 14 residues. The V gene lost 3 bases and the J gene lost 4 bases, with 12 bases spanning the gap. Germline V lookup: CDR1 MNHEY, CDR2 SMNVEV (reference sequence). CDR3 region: CASSFRDGTYGYTF. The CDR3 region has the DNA TGTGCCAGCAGTTTCCGGGACGGTACCTATGGCTACACCTTC.

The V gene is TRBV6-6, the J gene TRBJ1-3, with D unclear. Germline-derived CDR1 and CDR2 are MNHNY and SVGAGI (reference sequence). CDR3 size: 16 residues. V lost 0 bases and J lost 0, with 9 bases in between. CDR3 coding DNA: TGTGCCAGCAGTTACTCGGTGAGGCTCTCTGGAAACACCATATATTTT. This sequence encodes CASSYSVRLSGNTIYF.

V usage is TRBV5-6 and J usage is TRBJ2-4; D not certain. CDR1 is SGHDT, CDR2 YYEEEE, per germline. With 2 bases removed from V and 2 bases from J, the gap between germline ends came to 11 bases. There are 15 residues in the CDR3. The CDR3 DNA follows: TGTGCCAGCAGCTTACGTTCCGTTTCCAAAAACATTCAGTACTTC. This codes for CASSLRSVSKNIQYF.

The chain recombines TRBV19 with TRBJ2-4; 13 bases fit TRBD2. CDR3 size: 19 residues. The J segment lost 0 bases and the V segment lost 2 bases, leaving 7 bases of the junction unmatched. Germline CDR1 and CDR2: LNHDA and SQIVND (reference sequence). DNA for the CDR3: TGTGCCAGTAGTATAAGAGGGACTAGCGGGGAAGCAGCCAAAAACATTCAGTACTTC. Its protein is CASSIRGTSGEAAKNIQYF. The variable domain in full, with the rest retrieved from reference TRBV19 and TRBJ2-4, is DGGITQSPKYLFRKEGQNVTLSCEQNLNHDAMYWYRQDPGQGLRLIYYSQIVNDFQKGDIAEGYSVSREKKESFPLTVTSAQKNPTAFYLCASSIRGTSGEAAKNIQYFGAGTRLSVL.

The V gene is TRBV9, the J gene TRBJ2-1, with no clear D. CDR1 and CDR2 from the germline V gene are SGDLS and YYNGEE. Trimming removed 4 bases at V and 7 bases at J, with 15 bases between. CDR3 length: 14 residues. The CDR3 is CASSPHGPFNEQFF. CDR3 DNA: TGTGCCAGCAGCCCCCATGGACCTTTTAATGAGCAGTTCTTC.

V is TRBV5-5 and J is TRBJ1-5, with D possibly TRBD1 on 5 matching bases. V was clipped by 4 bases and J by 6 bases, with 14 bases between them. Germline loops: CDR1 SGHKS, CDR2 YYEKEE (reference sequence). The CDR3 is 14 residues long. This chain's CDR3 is CASSREGSSQPQHF. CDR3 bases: TGTGCCAGCAGCCGAGAGGGGTCGAGTCAGCCCCAGCATTTT.

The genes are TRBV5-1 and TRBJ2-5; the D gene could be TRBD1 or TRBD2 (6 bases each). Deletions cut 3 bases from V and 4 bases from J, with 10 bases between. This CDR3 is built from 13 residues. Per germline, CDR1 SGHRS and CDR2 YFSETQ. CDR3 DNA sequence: TGCGCCAGCAGCTCCGGGGGCGGAGAGACCCAGTACTTC. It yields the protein CASSSGGGETQYF. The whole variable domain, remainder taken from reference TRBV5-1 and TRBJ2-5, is KAGVTQTPRYLIKTRGQQVTLSCSPISGHRSVSWYQQTPGQGLQFLFEYFSETQRNKGNFPGRFSGRQFSNSRSEMNVSTLELGDSALYLCASSSGGGETQYFGPGTRLLVL.

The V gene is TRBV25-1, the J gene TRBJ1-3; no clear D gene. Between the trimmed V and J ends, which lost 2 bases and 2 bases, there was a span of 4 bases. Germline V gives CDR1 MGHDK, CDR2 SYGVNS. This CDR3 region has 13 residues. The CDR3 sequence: CASSEIPGNTIYF. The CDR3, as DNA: TGTGCCAGCAGTGAAATCCCTGGAAACACCATATATTTT.

The DNA of the CDR3 is TGTGCCAGCAGCTTCGGGGGGCCCCCAGATACGCAGTATTTT. Translation: CASSFGGPPDTQYF. The genes are TRBV13 and TRBJ2-3; possibly TRBD2 for D (7 bases). This CDR3 has 14 amino acids. From germline, CDR1 is PRHDT and CDR2 FYEKMQ (reference sequence). V was trimmed by 3 bases and J by 4 bases, leaving 11 bases between them.

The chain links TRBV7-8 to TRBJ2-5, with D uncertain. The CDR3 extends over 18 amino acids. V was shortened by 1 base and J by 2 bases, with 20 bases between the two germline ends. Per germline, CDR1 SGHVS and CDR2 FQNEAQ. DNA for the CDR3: TGTGCCAGCAGCTTAGGTGCCCTTGGAGCGCGGAATCAAGAGACCCAGTACTTC. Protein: CASSLGALGARNQETQYF.

The CDR3 loop is CASSPTGNGEKLFF. Written as DNA, the CDR3 is TGTGCCAGCAGCCCGACGGGAAACGGAGAAAAACTGTTTTTT. V is TRBV7-9 and J is TRBJ1-4; D ambiguous. V lost 5 bases and J lost 8, with 15 bases in between. CDR1 and CDR2 from the germline V gene are SEHNR and FQNEAQ (reference sequence). The CDR3 is 14 residues long.

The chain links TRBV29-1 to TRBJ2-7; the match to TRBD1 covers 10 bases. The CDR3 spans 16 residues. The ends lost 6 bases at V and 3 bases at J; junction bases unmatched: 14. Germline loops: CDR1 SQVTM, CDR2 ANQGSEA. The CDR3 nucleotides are TGCAGCGTCCAAGCGCCTTCCGGGACAGGGGTCTACGAGCAGTACTTC. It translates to CSVQAPSGTGVYEQYF.

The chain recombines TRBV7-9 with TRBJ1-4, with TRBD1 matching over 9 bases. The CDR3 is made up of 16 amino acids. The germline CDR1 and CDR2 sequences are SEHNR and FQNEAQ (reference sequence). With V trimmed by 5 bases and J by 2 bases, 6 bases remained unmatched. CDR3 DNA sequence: TGTGCCAGCAGCCGGGGACAGGGTGGGACTAATGAAAAACTGTTTTTT. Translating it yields CASSRGQGGTNEKLFF.

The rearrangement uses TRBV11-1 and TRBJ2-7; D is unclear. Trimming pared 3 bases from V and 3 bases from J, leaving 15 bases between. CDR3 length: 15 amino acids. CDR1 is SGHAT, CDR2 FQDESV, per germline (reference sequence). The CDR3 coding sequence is TGTGCCAGCAGCTTCCCGGGTCGACTGATCTACGAGCAGTACTTC. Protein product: CASSFPGRLIYEQYF.

In nucleotides, the CDR3 is TGTGCCAGCAGCGACCCGACAGGGGGAGGGACCGGGGAGCTGTTTTTT. The encoded protein is CASSDPTGGGTGELFF. The chain is built from TRBV7-9 and TRBJ2-2; 9 bases fit TRBD1. The germline CDR1 and CDR2 sequences are SEHNR and FQNEAQ (reference sequence). V lost 5 bases and J lost 5; bases outside the gene matches: 9. CDR3 length equals 16 residues. Variable domain in full (rest from reference TRBV7-9 and TRBJ2-2): DTGVSQNPRHKITKRGQNVTFRCDPISEHNRLYWYRQTLGQGPEFLTYFQNEAQLEKSRLLSDRFSAERPKGSFSTLEIQRTEQGDSAMYLCASSDPTGGGTGELFFGEGSRLTVL.

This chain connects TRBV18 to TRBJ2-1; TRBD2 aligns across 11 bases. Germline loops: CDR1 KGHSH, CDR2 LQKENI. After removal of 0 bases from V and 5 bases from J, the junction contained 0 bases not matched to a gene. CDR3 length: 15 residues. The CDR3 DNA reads TGTGCCAGCTCACCACCGGGACTAGCGGACAATGAGCAGTTCTTC. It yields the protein CASSPPGLADNEQFF.

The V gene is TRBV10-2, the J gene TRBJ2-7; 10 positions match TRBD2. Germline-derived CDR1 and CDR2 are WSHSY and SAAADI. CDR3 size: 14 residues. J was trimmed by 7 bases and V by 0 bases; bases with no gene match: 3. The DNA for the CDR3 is TGCGCCAGCAGTGAGTCGCTAGCGGGGGAAGAGCAGTACTTC. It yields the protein CASSESLAGEEQYF.

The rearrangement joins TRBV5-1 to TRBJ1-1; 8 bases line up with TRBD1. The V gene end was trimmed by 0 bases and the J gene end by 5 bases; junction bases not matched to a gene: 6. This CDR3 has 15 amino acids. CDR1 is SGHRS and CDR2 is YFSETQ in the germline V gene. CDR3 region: CASSLAQGARTEAFF. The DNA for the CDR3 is TGCGCCAGCAGCTTGGCCCAGGGGGCTAGGACTGAAGCTTTCTTT.

This CDR3 is CASSLGLKRGAGYDEQFF. Here the CDR3 DNA reads TGTGCCAGCAGCTTAGGGCTAAAGCGGGGGGCCGGGTACGATGAGCAGTTCTTC. The V and J genes are TRBV7-2 and TRBJ2-1; 9 bases agree with TRBD2. CDR1 and CDR2 from the germline V gene are SGHTA and FQGNSA. Trimming at V came to 1 base and at J to 8 bases, leaving 15 bases not matched to a gene. This CDR3 spans 18 amino acids. Using reference TRBV7-2 and TRBJ2-1 for the parts outside the CDR3, the full variable domain is GAGVSQSPSNKVTEKGKDVELRCDPISGHTALYWYRQSLGQGLEFLIYFQGNSAPDKSGLPSDRFSAERTGGSVSTLTIQRTQQEDSAVYLCASSLGLKRGAGYDEQFFGPGTRLTVL.

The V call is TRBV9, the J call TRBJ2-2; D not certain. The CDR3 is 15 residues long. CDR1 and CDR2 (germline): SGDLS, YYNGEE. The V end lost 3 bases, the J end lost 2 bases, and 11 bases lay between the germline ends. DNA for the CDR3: TGTGCCAGCAGCGCCCAGCAGGCAAACACCGGGGAGCTGTTTTTT. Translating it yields CASSAQQANTGELFF. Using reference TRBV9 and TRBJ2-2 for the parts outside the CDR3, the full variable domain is DSGVTQTPKHLITATGQRVTLRCSPRSGDLSVYWYQQSLDQGLQFLIQYYNGEERAKGNILERFSAQQFPDLHSELNLSSLELGDSALYFCASSAQQANTGELFFGEGSRLTVL.

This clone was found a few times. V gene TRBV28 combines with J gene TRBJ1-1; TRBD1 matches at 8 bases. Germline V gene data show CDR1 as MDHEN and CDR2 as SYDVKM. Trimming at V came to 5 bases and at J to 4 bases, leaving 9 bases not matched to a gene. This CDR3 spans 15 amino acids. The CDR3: CASSLRQGLGTEAFF. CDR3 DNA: TGTGCCAGCAGTCTCAGACAGGGGTTGGGCACTGAAGCTTTCTTT.

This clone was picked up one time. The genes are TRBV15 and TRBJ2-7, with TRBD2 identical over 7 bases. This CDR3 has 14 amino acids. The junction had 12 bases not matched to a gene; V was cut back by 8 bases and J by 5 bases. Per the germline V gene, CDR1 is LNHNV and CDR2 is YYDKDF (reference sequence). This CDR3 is CATALGGGSHEQYF. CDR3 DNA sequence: TGTGCCACCGCCCTGGGGGGGGGTTCCCACGAGCAGTACTTC.

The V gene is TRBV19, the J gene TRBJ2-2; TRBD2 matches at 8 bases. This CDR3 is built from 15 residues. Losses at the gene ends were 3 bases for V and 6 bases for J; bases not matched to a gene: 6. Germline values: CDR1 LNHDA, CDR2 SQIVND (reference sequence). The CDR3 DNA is TGTGCCAGTAGTATCCCGGGACTAGTATCCGGGGAGCTGTTTTTT. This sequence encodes CASSIPGLVSGELFF.

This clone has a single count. The CDR3 loop reads CASGDRGMGDTQYF. As DNA, the CDR3 is TGTGCCAGTGGGGACAGGGGGATGGGAGATACGCAGTATTTT. The chain employs TRBV19 and TRBJ2-3, with TRBD1 matching 11 bases. The CDR3 contains 14 residues. Germline CDR1 and CDR2: LNHDA and SQIVND (reference sequence). V was clipped by 8 bases and J by 5 bases; unmatched bases: 6.

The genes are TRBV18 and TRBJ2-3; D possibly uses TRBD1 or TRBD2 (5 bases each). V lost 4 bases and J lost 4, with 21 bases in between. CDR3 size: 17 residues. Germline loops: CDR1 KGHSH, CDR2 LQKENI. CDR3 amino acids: CASSRTGTGVGPDTQYF. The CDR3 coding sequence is TGTGCCAGCTCACGAACCGGGACCGGGGTTGGCCCAGATACGCAGTATTTT.

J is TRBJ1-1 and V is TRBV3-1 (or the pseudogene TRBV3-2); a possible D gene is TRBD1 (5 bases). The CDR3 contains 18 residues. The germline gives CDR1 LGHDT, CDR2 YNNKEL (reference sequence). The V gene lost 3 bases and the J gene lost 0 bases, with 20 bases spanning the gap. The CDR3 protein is CASSQLGQRLTMNTEAFF. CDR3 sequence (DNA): TGTGCCAGCAGCCAGCTGGGGCAGCGGCTTACGATGAACACTGAAGCTTTCTTT.

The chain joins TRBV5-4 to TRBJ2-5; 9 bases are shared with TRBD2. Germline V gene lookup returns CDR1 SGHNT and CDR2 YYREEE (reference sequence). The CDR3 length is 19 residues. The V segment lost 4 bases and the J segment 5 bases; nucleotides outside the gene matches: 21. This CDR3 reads CASSPAGGGASRQPETQYF. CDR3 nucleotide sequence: TGTGCCAGCAGCCCAGCGGGCGGGGGGGCCTCAAGGCAACCCGAGACCCAGTACTTC.

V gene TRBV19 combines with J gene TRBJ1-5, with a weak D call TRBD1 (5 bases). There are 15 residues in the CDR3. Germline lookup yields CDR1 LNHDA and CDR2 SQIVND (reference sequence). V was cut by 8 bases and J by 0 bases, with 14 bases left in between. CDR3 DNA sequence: TGTGCCAGTCAGACAGACCATTATAGCAATCAGCCCCAGCATTTT. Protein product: CASQTDHYSNQPQHF.

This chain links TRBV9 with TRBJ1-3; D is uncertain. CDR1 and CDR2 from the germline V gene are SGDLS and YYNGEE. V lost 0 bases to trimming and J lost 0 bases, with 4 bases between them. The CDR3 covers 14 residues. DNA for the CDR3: TGTGCCAGCAGCGTAGGGGACTCTGGAAACACCATATATTTT. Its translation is CASSVGDSGNTIYF.

The CDR3 sequence: CASSHGRAYGYTF. CDR3 bases: TGTGCCAGCAGCCATGGGAGAGCGTATGGCTACACCTTC. The gene calls are TRBV6-2 or TRBV6-3 and TRBJ1-2; D is undetermined. Trimming shortened V by 6 bases and J by 5 bases, and 13 bases separated the two germline ends. Germline lookup yields CDR1 MNHEY and CDR2 SVGEGT. The CDR3 consists of 13 residues.

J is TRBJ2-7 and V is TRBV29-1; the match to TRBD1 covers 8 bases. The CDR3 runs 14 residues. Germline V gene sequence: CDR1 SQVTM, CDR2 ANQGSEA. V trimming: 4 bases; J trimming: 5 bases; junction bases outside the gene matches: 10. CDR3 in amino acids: CSVVVGGQGHEQYF. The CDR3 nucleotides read TGCAGCGTTGTTGTGGGCGGACAGGGCCACGAGCAGTACTTC.